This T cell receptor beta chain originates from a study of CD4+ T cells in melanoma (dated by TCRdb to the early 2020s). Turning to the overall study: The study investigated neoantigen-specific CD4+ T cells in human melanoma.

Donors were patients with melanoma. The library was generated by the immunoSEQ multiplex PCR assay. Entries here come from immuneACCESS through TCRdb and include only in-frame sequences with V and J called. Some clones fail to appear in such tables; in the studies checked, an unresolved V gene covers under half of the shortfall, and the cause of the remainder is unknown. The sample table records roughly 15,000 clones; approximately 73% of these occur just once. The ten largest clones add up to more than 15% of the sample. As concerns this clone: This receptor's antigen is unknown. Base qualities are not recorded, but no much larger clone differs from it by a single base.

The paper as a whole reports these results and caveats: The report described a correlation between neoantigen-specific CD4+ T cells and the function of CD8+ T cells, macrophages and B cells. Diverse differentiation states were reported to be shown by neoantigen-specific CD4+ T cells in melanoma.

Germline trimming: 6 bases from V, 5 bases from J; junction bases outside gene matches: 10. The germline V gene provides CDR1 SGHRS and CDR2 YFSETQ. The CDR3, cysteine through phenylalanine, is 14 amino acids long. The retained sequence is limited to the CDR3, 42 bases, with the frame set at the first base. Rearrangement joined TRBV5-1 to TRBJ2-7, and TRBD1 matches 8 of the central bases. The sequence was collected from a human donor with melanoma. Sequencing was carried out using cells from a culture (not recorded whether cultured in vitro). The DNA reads TGCGCCAGCAAAGGGCAGGGGGCTTCCGACGAGCAGTACTTC. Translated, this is CASKGQGASDEQYF.